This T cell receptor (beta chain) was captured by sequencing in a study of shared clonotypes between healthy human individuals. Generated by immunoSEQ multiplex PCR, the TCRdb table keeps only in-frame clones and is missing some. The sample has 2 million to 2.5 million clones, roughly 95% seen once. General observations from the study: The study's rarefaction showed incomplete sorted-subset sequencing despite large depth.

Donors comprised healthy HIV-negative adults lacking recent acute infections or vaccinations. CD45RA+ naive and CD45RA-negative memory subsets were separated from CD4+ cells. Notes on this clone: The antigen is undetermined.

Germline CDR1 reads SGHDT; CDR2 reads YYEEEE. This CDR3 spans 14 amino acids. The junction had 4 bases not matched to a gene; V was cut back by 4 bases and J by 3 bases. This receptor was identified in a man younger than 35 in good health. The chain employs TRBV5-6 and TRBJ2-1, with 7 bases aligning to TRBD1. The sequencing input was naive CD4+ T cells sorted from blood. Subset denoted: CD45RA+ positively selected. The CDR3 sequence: CASSRQGLYNEQFF. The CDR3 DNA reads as TGTGCCAGCAGCCGACAGGGCCTCTACAATGAGCAGTTCTTC.